These T cell receptor beta chains were read from a single sample in a study of shared clonotypes between healthy human individuals. The method was immunoSEQ multiplex PCR; TCRdb's version includes in-frame clones alone and lacks a portion of them. The sample carries a few million clones, roughly 93% recorded once. The sequencing input was naive CD4+ T cells from PBMCs. These receptors were obtained from a man aged 18 to 29 in good health. Some clones in this sample may be carry-over from other donors' samples. The CDR3 runs from the conserved cysteine through the conserved F or W. Each record gives: clone size, J gene, D gene, V gene, CDR3 protein, CDR3 DNA. The D gene is left open where the match is weak. Clone size, where shown, is once, few, many, or a class for clones that have expanded.

clone size: -; J gene: TRBJ2-3; D gene: TRBD1; V gene: TRBV11-2; CDR3 protein: CASSADRATQYF; CDR3 DNA: TGTGCCAGCAGCGCCGACAGGGCTACGCAGTATTTT
clone size: -; J gene: TRBJ2-1; D gene: -; V gene: TRBV5-1; CDR3 protein: CASSGANSYNEQFF; CDR3 DNA: TGCGCCAGCAGCGGGGCTAACTCCTACAATGAGCAGTTCTTC
clone size: -; J gene: TRBJ2-1; D gene: TRBD1; V gene: TRBV5-6; CDR3 protein: CASSESWDRGLFEQFF; CDR3 DNA: TGTGCCAGCAGCGAAAGTTGGGACAGGGGGTTATTTGAGCAGTTCTTC
clone size: -; J gene: TRBJ2-5; D gene: -; V gene: TRBV6-6; CDR3 protein: CASSYASGTQYF; CDR3 DNA: TGTGCCAGCAGTTACGCCAGTGGAACCCAGTACTTC
clone size: -; J gene: TRBJ2-2; D gene: -; V gene: TRBV7-3; CDR3 protein: CASSLGGLGTGELFF; CDR3 DNA: TGTGCCAGCAGCTTAGGGGGGCTAGGCACCGGGGAGCTGTTTTTT
clone size: -; J gene: TRBJ2-7; D gene: -; V gene: TRBV2; CDR3 protein: CASSDTTYEQYF; CDR3 DNA: TGTGCCAGCAGTGACACAACGTACGAGCAGTACTTC
clone size: -; J gene: TRBJ1-5; D gene: TRBD1; V gene: TRBV7-9; CDR3 protein: CASSLAGQGGQPQHF; CDR3 DNA: TGTGCCAGCAGCTTAGCGGGACAGGGGGGTCAGCCCCAGCATTTT
clone size: -; J gene: TRBJ2-7; D gene: -; V gene: TRBV11-2; CDR3 protein: CASSLVTGQGPYEQYF; CDR3 DNA: TGTGCCAGCAGCTTAGTAACAGGGCAGGGACCTTACGAGCAGTACTTC
clone size: -; J gene: TRBJ1-3; D gene: TRBD1; V gene: TRBV5-1; CDR3 protein: CASSGTGSGNTIYF; CDR3 DNA: TGCGCCAGCAGCGGGACAGGCTCTGGAAACACCATATATTTT
clone size: -; J gene: TRBJ2-3; D gene: TRBD2; V gene: TRBV19; CDR3 protein: CASTSGRGTDTQYF; CDR3 DNA: TGTGCCAGTACTAGCGGGAGGGGCACAGATACGCAGTATTTT
clone size: -; J gene: TRBJ2-7; D gene: -; V gene: TRBV15; CDR3 protein: CATSRDRVGTYEQYF; CDR3 DNA: TGTGCCACCAGCAGAGATCGTGTGGGAACCTACGAGCAGTACTTC
clone size: -; J gene: TRBJ2-3; D gene: -; V gene: TRBV11-3; CDR3 protein: CARLEQTNTQYF; CDR3 DNA: TGTGCCAGGTTAGAACAAACAAATACGCAGTATTTT
clone size: -; J gene: TRBJ2-1; D gene: -; V gene: TRBV9; CDR3 protein: CASSFSPAGEQFF; CDR3 DNA: TGTGCCAGCAGCTTTAGCCCGGCCGGGGAGCAGTTCTTC
clone size: -; J gene: TRBJ2-5; D gene: TRBD2; V gene: TRBV7-9; CDR3 protein: CASSARTSGKQETQYF; CDR3 DNA: TGTGCCAGCAGCGCAAGGACTAGCGGGAAGCAAGAGACCCAGTACTTC
clone size: -; J gene: TRBJ1-3; D gene: -; V gene: TRBV28; CDR3 protein: CASSLVGGSSGNTIYF; CDR3 DNA: TGTGCCAGCAGTTTAGTGGGGGGTAGCTCTGGAAACACCATATATTTT
clone size: -; J gene: TRBJ1-1; D gene: TRBD1; V gene: TRBV11-2; CDR3 protein: CASSIQQGATEAFF; CDR3 DNA: TGTGCCAGCAGCATCCAACAGGGGGCTACTGAAGCTTTCTTT
clone size: -; J gene: TRBJ2-7; D gene: -; V gene: TRBV15; CDR3 protein: CATSRATPRWLYF; CDR3 DNA: TGTGCCACCAGCAGGGCGACCCCGAGGTGGCTGTACTTC
clone size: -; J gene: TRBJ1-2; D gene: -; V gene: TRBV11-2; CDR3 protein: CASSLDTAYGYTF; CDR3 DNA: TGTGCCAGCAGCTTAGACACGGCCTATGGCTACACCTTC
clone size: -; J gene: TRBJ2-1; D gene: TRBD2; V gene: TRBV6-5; CDR3 protein: CASNRTSGVYNEQFF; CDR3 DNA: TGTGCCAGCAACAGGACTAGCGGGGTTTACAATGAGCAGTTCTTC
clone size: -; J gene: TRBJ2-3; D gene: -; V gene: TRBV11-2; CDR3 protein: CASSLDPPDTQYF; CDR3 DNA: TGTGCCAGCAGCTTAGATCCCCCAGATACGCAGTATTTT
clone size: -; J gene: TRBJ2-5; D gene: -; V gene: TRBV29-1; CDR3 protein: CSVESSLLGLRYF; CDR3 DNA: TGCAGCGTTGAATCTTCCCTTTTGGGTCTCAGGTACTTC
clone size: -; J gene: TRBJ1-2; D gene: TRBD1; V gene: TRBV19; CDR3 protein: CASSMRRDRGNYGYTF; CDR3 DNA: TGTGCCAGTAGTATGAGGCGGGACAGGGGAAACTATGGCTACACCTTC
clone size: -; J gene: TRBJ2-1; D gene: TRBD2; V gene: TRBV7-2; CDR3 protein: CASSLRREGLFGNEQFF; CDR3 DNA: TGTGCCAGCAGCTTACGGCGGGAGGGCCTTTTTGGTAATGAGCAGTTCTTC
clone size: -; J gene: TRBJ2-7; D gene: -; V gene: TRBV7-9; CDR3 protein: CASSQRASDSPSYEQYF; CDR3 DNA: TGTGCCAGCAGCCAGCGGGCCTCGGACTCCCCGTCCTACGAGCAGTACTTC
clone size: -; J gene: TRBJ2-7; D gene: -; V gene: TRBV5-1; CDR3 protein: CASRDPSAGQIYEQYF; CDR3 DNA: TGCGCCAGCAGGGATCCATCGGCAGGACAGATCTACGAGCAGTACTTC
clone size: -; J gene: TRBJ2-2; D gene: TRBD2; V gene: TRBV14; CDR3 protein: CASSLSAGVTGELFF; CDR3 DNA: TGTGCCAGCAGCCTCTCAGCGGGAGTAACTGGGGAGCTGTTTTTT
clone size: -; J gene: TRBJ2-7; D gene: TRBD1; V gene: TRBV28; CDR3 protein: CASRAFRGRGIHEQYF; CDR3 DNA: TGTGCCAGCAGAGCATTCAGGGGGCGAGGAATCCACGAGCAGTACTTC
clone size: once; J gene: TRBJ1-2; D gene: -; V gene: TRBV10-1; CDR3 protein: CASSEHSNYGYTF; CDR3 DNA: TGCGCCAGCAGTGAACACAGCAACTATGGCTACACCTTC
clone size: -; J gene: TRBJ2-3; D gene: TRBD1; V gene: TRBV28; CDR3 protein: CASSFRQGPRPADTQYF; CDR3 DNA: TGTGCCAGCAGTTTCCGACAGGGCCCCCGCCCGGCAGATACGCAGTATTTT
clone size: -; J gene: TRBJ2-2; D gene: -; V gene: TRBV7-2; CDR3 protein: CASSLLVLGDTGELFF; CDR3 DNA: TGTGCCAGCAGCTTATTAGTGCTAGGGGACACCGGGGAGCTGTTTTTT
clone size: -; J gene: TRBJ1-4; D gene: TRBD1; V gene: TRBV7-2; CDR3 protein: CASSLAGQSNEKLFF; CDR3 DNA: TGTGCCAGCAGCTTAGCGGGACAGTCTAATGAAAAACTGTTTTTT
clone size: -; J gene: TRBJ2-7; D gene: TRBD1; V gene: TRBV15; CDR3 protein: CATKGTGGAYEQYF; CDR3 DNA: TGTGCCACCAAAGGGACAGGGGGAGCTTACGAGCAGTACTTC
clone size: -; J gene: TRBJ2-2; D gene: -; V gene: TRBV2; CDR3 protein: CASSEHAIGELFF; CDR3 DNA: TGTGCCAGCAGTGAGCACGCGATCGGGGAGCTGTTTTTT
clone size: -; J gene: TRBJ2-5; D gene: -; V gene: TRBV5-1; CDR3 protein: CASSLAGRGETQYF; CDR3 DNA: TGCGCCAGCAGCTTGGCCGGACGGGGGGAGACCCAGTACTTC
clone size: -; J gene: TRBJ2-2; D gene: -; V gene: TRBV6-1; CDR3 protein: CASSLTRTGELFF; CDR3 DNA: TGTGCCAGCAGTCTAACCCGGACCGGGGAGCTGTTTTTT
clone size: -; J gene: TRBJ2-1; D gene: -; V gene: TRBV9; CDR3 protein: CASSALSSKVNEQFF; CDR3 DNA: TGTGCCAGCAGCGCGCTCTCTAGCAAGGTCAATGAGCAGTTCTTC
clone size: -; J gene: TRBJ1-1; D gene: -; V gene: TRBV7-9; CDR3 protein: CASSPGAGAFF; CDR3 DNA: TGTGCCAGCAGCCCCGGAGCGGGGGCTTTCTTT
clone size: -; J gene: TRBJ2-7; D gene: -; V gene: TRBV11-1; CDR3 protein: CASSLVGDPKEEEQYF; CDR3 DNA: TGTGCCAGCAGCTTAGTTGGGGACCCAAAGGAGGAAGAGCAGTACTTC
clone size: -; J gene: TRBJ2-2; D gene: -; V gene: TRBV19; CDR3 protein: CASSTTGTGNTGELFF; CDR3 DNA: TGTGCCAGTAGTACGACCGGGACGGGGAACACCGGGGAGCTGTTTTTT
clone size: -; J gene: TRBJ1-3; D gene: TRBD1; V gene: TRBV28; CDR3 protein: CASSPQRSGTGSGNTIYF; CDR3 DNA: TGTGCCAGCAGTCCCCAAAGGAGTGGGACAGGCTCTGGAAACACCATATATTTT
clone size: -; J gene: TRBJ1-5; D gene: TRBD1; V gene: TRBV2; CDR3 protein: CAGSVRTGRGHQPQHF; CDR3 DNA: TGTGCCGGCTCCGTCAGGACAGGTAGGGGCCATCAGCCCCAGCATTTT
clone size: -; J gene: TRBJ1-4; D gene: TRBD1; V gene: TRBV5-4; CDR3 protein: CASSPGTGGRNEKLFF; CDR3 DNA: TGTGCCAGCAGCCCCGGGACAGGGGGTCGGAATGAAAAACTGTTTTTT
clone size: once; J gene: TRBJ1-1; D gene: -; V gene: TRBV10-3; CDR3 protein: CATGLDKGPSYTEAFF; CDR3 DNA: TGTGCCACAGGTCTTGATAAAGGCCCTTCCTACACTGAAGCTTTCTTT
clone size: -; J gene: TRBJ2-7; D gene: -; V gene: TRBV7-2; CDR3 protein: CASSTQQGPLYEQYF; CDR3 DNA: TGTGCCAGCAGCACCCAACAGGGTCCCCTCTACGAGCAGTACTTC
clone size: -; J gene: TRBJ2-2; D gene: TRBD1; V gene: TRBV11-2; CDR3 protein: CASSSQGDTGELFF; CDR3 DNA: TGTGCCAGCAGTTCGCAGGGGGACACCGGGGAGCTGTTTTTT
clone size: -; J gene: TRBJ1-2; D gene: -; V gene: TRBV6-1; CDR3 protein: CASSRQVYGYTF; CDR3 DNA: TGTGCCAGCAGTCGACAGGTCTATGGCTACACCTTC
clone size: -; J gene: TRBJ1-4; D gene: -; V gene: TRBV6-5; CDR3 protein: CASHDPNEKLFF; CDR3 DNA: TGTGCCAGCCACGATCCTAATGAAAAACTGTTTTTT
clone size: -; J gene: TRBJ2-5; D gene: -; V gene: TRBV20-1; CDR3 protein: CSAYTETQYF; CDR3 DNA: TGCAGTGCGTATACAGAAACCCAGTACTTC
clone size: few; J gene: TRBJ1-5; D gene: -; V gene: TRBV2; CDR3 protein: CASSESTLWNQPQHF; CDR3 DNA: TGTGCCAGCAGTGAATCTACATTGTGGAATCAGCCCCAGCATTTT
clone size: -; J gene: TRBJ1-6; D gene: -; V gene: TRBV6-5; CDR3 protein: CASSYTTERSSPLHF; CDR3 DNA: TGTGCCAGCAGTTACACCACAGAACGTAGTTCACCCCTCCACTTT
clone size: -; J gene: TRBJ2-1; D gene: TRBD2; V gene: TRBV5-1; CDR3 protein: CASSSSGSSYNEQFF; CDR3 DNA: TGCGCCAGCAGTTCGAGCGGGAGCTCCTACAATGAGCAGTTCTTC
clone size: -; J gene: TRBJ1-3; D gene: TRBD1; V gene: TRBV27; CDR3 protein: CASSRVGTVSGNTIYF; CDR3 DNA: TGTGCCAGCAGTAGAGTAGGGACAGTCTCTGGAAACACCATATATTTT
clone size: -; J gene: TRBJ1-1; D gene: -; V gene: TRBV18; CDR3 protein: CASSFYSGMNTEAFF; CDR3 DNA: TGTGCCAGCTCCTTTTATTCAGGCATGAACACTGAAGCTTTCTTT
clone size: -; J gene: TRBJ2-3; D gene: -; V gene: TRBV6-1; CDR3 protein: CASGAGTQYF; CDR3 DNA: TGTGCCAGCGGGGCGGGCACGCAGTATTTT
clone size: -; J gene: TRBJ1-4; D gene: TRBD1; V gene: TRBV5-1; CDR3 protein: CASSFDRDFGYEKLFF; CDR3 DNA: TGCGCCAGCAGCTTCGACAGGGACTTCGGATATGAAAAACTGTTTTTT